These T cell receptor beta chains were read from a single sample in a study of T cell changes during pregnancy in multiple sclerosis. Sequencing was performed with immunoSEQ multiplex PCR; in TCRdb, only in-frame clones are kept and a portion is missing. The data show 45,000 to 65,000 clones, with around 90% seen just once and 0.5% held by the top ten. The starting material was CD4+ T cells from peripheral blood mononuclear cells, obtained in the third trimester of pregnancy. The receptors shown here come from a female donor with multiple sclerosis, enrolled in a pregnancy study. Each CDR3 is given with its conserved first and last residue. Fields, in order: CDR3 protein, CDR3 DNA, J gene, V gene, D gene, clone size. A D gene is named only where the DNA matches it firmly. Size is stated for part of the rows, as once, few or many counts, or as a class when the clone is expanded.

CAWSVSGGGSPLHF,TGTGCCTGGAGTGTTTCAGGGGGAGGTTCACCCCTCCACTTT,TRBJ1-6,TRBV30,TRBD1,-
CASHRGTNTEAFF,TGCGCCAGTCACCGGGGGACGAACACTGAAGCTTTCTTT,TRBJ1-1,TRBV5-1,-,-
CASSSTGTEAFF,TGTGCCAGCAGTTCCACAGGGACTGAAGCTTTCTTT,TRBJ1-1,TRBV27,-,-
CASSQEIDRGISPLHF,TGCGCCAGCAGCCAAGAAATCGACAGGGGGATTTCACCCCTCCACTTT,TRBJ1-6,TRBV4-1,TRBD1,-
CASSLVSMNTEAFF,TGCGCCAGCAGCTTGGTCAGTATGAACACTGAAGCTTTCTTT,TRBJ1-1,TRBV5-1,-,-
CSASSGGNTGELFF,TGCAGCGCTAGTAGCGGGGGGAACACCGGGGAGCTGTTTTTT,TRBJ2-2,TRBV29-1,TRBD2,-
CASSEDRARSPLHF,TGTGCCAGCAGTGAGGACAGGGCGCGTTCACCCCTCCACTTT,TRBJ1-6,TRBV2,TRBD1,-
CASSSQGANQPQHF,TGTGCCAGTAGTTCACAGGGTGCAAATCAGCCCCAGCATTTT,TRBJ1-5,TRBV19,-,-
CASSSSGQLNTEAFF,TGTGCCAGCAGCTCCTCGGGACAACTGAACACTGAAGCTTTCTTT,TRBJ1-1,TRBV7-3,-,-
CASSLDSQGWYEQYF,TGCGCCAGCAGCTTGGACTCACAGGGGTGGTACGAGCAGTACTTC,TRBJ2-7,TRBV5-1,TRBD1,-
CAWSVVSGNYGYTF,TGTGCCTGGAGTGTAGTTTCAGGAAACTATGGCTACACCTTC,TRBJ1-2,TRBV30,-,-
CASSPAGQGRQPQHF,TGTGCCAGCAGCCCTGCTGGACAGGGACGCCAGCCCCAGCATTTT,TRBJ1-5,TRBV7-9,TRBD1,-
CASSVPTGGGFTEAFF,TGTGCCAGCAGTGTCCCAACAGGGGGCGGTTTCACTGAAGCTTTCTTT,TRBJ1-1,TRBV6-1,TRBD1,-
CASSFEGGRNSPLHF,TGTGCCAGCAGCTTTGAGGGGGGGCGGAACTCACCCCTCCACTTT,TRBJ1-6,TRBV5-4,-,-
CATLGGGTEAFF,TGTGCCACCCTAGGTGGCGGCACTGAAGCTTTCTTT,TRBJ1-1,TRBV27,-,-
CASTYPLGTGDGYTF,TGTGCCAGCACCTATCCTCTTGGGACAGGGGATGGCTACACCTTC,TRBJ1-2,TRBV5-5,TRBD1,-
CASSLGSYGYTF,TGTGCCAGCAGCTTAGGCAGCTATGGCTACACCTTC,TRBJ1-2,TRBV11-2,-,-
CASKQEYGYTF,TGTGCCAGCAAACAGGAATATGGCTACACCTTC,TRBJ1-2,TRBV2,-,-
CASSPRGAGATGTQYF,TGTGCCAGCAGCCCGCGAGGAGCGGGGGCCACAGGGACCCAGTACTTC,TRBJ2-5,TRBV9,TRBD2,-
CASRYAGNTEAFF,TGTGCCAGCAGATACGCCGGGAACACTGAAGCTTTCTTT,TRBJ1-1,TRBV5-6,-,-
CAISESYDRDQPQHF,TGTGCCATCAGTGAGTCGTACGACAGAGACCAGCCCCAGCATTTT,TRBJ1-5,TRBV10-3,-,once
CALSADHISNTGELFF,TGTGCCCTTTCCGCGGATCACATCTCGAACACCGGGGAGCTGTTTTTT,TRBJ2-2,TRBV10-3,-,-
CASSPRFSSYANTGELFF,TGTGCCAGCAGTCCCCGGTTTAGTTCGTACGCGAACACCGGGGAGCTGTTTTTT,TRBJ2-2,TRBV27,-,-
CASSWDRERNTEAFF,TGTGCCAGCAGTTGGGACAGGGAAAGGAACACTGAAGCTTTCTTT,TRBJ1-1,TRBV7-9,TRBD1,once
CASSMGTGTFAGTEAFF,TGTGCCAGTAGTATGGGGACAGGGACGTTTGCAGGCACTGAAGCTTTCTTT,TRBJ1-1,TRBV19,TRBD1,-
CASSGGDRGLHAEAFF,TGTGCCAGCTCGGGAGGAGACAGGGGGCTTCATGCTGAAGCTTTCTTT,TRBJ1-1,TRBV18,TRBD1,-
CASSTTGYSNYGYTF,TGTGCCAGCAGCACGACAGGGTATTCGAACTATGGCTACACCTTC,TRBJ1-2,TRBV27,TRBD1,-
CASSSSGGEWDTQYF,TGTGCCAGTAGCTCTAGCGGTGGGGAATGGGATACGCAGTATTTT,TRBJ2-3,TRBV19,TRBD2,once
CASSFTPGQRPSYNQPQHF,TGTGCCAGCAGCTTTACCCCGGGACAGAGACCAAGTTACAATCAGCCCCAGCATTTT,TRBJ1-5,TRBV7-8,TRBD1,-
CASSPTGVTNTEAFF,TGTGCCAGCAGTCCCACAGGGGTCACGAACACTGAAGCTTTCTTT,TRBJ1-1,TRBV11-2,TRBD1,-
CASSHGGPHQPQHF,TGTGCCAGTAGTCACGGGGGGCCGCACCAGCCCCAGCATTTT,TRBJ1-5,TRBV19,-,-
CASSIQGAWGTEAFF,TGTGCCAGTAGTATTCAGGGGGCTTGGGGCACTGAAGCTTTCTTT,TRBJ1-1,TRBV19,TRBD1,-
CATSSIRTLNRYF,TGTGCCACCAGCTCAATCCGAACCCTAAATAGGTATTTT,TRBJ2-3,TRBV15,-,-
CASSLGVARRGTDTQYF,TGTGCCAGCAGCTTAGGTGTGGCCAGGAGGGGCACAGATACGCAGTATTTT,TRBJ2-3,TRBV7-9,-,-
CASSIDQHRNEQFF,TGTGCCAGTAGTATAGACCAGCACAGGAATGAGCAGTTCTTC,TRBJ2-1,TRBV19,-,-
CAIRRAGALNTEAFF,TGTGCCATCAGGCGGGCAGGAGCCCTGAACACTGAAGCTTTCTTT,TRBJ1-1,TRBV10-3,-,-
CASSSGRFVEQYF,TGTGCCAGCAGCTCAGGTCGCTTCGTCGAGCAGTACTTC,TRBJ2-7,TRBV5-6,-,-
CASSSGQHISEAFF,TGTGCCAGCAGTTCAGGACAGCATATTTCTGAAGCTTTCTTT,TRBJ1-1,TRBV6-5,-,-
CTSSRLAGPLPGELFF,TGTACTAGCAGCAGACTAGCGGGACCCCTCCCCGGGGAGCTGTTTTTT,TRBJ2-2,TRBV7-7,TRBD2,-
CATKEQGPSDTIYF,TGTGCCACCAAAGAACAGGGTCCCTCGGACACCATATATTTT,TRBJ1-3,TRBV2,-,-
CASSTITSSSTETQYF,TGTGCCAGCAGCACTATAACCTCTAGTTCCACAGAGACCCAGTACTTC,TRBJ2-5,TRBV5-4,-,-
CASSLGRGPRGNQPQHF,TGTGCCAGCAGCTTGGGCAGGGGCCCTCGCGGCAATCAGCCCCAGCATTTT,TRBJ1-5,TRBV5-6,-,-